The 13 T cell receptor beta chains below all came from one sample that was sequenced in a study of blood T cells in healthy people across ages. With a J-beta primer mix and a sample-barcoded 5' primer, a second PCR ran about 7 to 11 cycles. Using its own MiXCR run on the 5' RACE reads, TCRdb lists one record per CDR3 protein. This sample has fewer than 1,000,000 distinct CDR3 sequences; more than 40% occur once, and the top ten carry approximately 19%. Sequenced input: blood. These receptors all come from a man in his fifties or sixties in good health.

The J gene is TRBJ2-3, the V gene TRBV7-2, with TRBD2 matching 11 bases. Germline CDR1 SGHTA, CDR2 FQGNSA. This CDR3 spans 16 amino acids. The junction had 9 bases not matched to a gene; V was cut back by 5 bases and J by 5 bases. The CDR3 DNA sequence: TGTGCCAGCAGCGCAAGGGGACTAGCGGTAATAGATACGCAGTATTTT. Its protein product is CASSARGLAVIDTQYF.

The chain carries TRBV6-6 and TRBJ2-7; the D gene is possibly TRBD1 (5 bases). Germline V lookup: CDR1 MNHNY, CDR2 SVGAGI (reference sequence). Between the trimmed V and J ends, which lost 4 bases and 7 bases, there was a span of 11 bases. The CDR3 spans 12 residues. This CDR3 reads CASSCPGREQYF. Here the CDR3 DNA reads TGTGCCAGCAGTTGTCCAGGGCGGGAGCAGTACTTC.

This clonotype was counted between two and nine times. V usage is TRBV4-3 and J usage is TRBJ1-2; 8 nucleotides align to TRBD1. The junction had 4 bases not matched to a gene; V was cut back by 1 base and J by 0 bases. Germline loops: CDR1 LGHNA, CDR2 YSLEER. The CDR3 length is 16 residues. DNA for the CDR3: TGCGCCAGCAGCCAAGGCCAGGGGGCCCCTAACTATGGCTACACCTTC. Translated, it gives CASSQGQGAPNYGYTF.

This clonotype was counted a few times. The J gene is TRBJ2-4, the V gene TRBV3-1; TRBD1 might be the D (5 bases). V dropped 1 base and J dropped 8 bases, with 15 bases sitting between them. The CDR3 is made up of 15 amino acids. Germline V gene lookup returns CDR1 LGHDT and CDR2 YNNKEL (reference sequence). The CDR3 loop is CASSQGSAPGYIQYF. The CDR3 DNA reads TGTGCCAGCAGCCAAGGAAGTGCCCCAGGGTACATTCAGTACTTC.

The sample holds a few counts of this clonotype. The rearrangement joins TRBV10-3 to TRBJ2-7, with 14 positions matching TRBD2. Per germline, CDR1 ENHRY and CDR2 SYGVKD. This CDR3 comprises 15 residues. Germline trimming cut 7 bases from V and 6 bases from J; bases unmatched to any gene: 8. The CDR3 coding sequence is TGTGCCATCATTACGACTAGCGGGGGGGCCTTCGAGCAGTACTTC. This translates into CAIITTSGGAFEQYF.

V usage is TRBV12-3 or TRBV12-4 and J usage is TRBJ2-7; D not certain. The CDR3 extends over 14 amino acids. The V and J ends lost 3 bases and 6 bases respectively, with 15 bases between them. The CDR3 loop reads CASSLSSTGTEQYF. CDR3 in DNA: TGTGCCAGCAGTTTGTCCTCAACCGGTACCGAGCAGTACTTC.

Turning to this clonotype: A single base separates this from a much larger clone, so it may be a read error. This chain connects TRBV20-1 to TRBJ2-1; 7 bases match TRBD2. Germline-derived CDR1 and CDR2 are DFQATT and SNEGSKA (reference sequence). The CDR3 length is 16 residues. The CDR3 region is CSARGVGGFLYSEQFF. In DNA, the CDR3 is TGCAGTGCTAGAGGCGTGGGGGGGTTCCTCTACAGTGAGCAGTTCTTC.

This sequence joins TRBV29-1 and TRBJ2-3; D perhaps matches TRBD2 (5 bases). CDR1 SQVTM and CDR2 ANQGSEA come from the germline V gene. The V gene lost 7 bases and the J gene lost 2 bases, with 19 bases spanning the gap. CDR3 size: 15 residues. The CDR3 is CSARLEGILTDTQYF. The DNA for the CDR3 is TGCAGCGCCAGACTCGAGGGAATACTCACAGATACGCAGTATTTT.

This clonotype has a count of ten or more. The CDR3 nucleotides read TGTGCCAGCAGCTTAAATCGTGGCTACAGTTACACAGATACGCAGTATTTT. Protein sequence: CASSLNRGYSYTDTQYF. This rearrangement joins TRBV13 to TRBJ2-3, with D unresolved. The germline V and J ends were trimmed by 2 bases and 2 bases, with 17 bases remaining between them. The CDR3 length is 17 residues. The germline V gene encodes CDR1 PRHDT and CDR2 FYEKMQ (reference sequence).

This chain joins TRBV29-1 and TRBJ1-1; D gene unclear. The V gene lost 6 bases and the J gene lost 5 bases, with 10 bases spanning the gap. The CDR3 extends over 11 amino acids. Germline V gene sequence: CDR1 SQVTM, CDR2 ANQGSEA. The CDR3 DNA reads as TGCAGCGTGGTAGGGAGAACTGAAGCTTTCTTT. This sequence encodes CSVVGRTEAFF.

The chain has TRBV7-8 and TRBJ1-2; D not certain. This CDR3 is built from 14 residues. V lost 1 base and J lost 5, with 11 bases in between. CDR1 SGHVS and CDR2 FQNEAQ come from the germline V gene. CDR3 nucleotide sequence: TGTGCCAGCAGCTTAGAGGAGGAGCCTTATGGCTACACCTTC. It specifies CASSLEEEPYGYTF.

CDR3 nucleotides: TGTGCCAGCAGCCCCTTCGGAGGGAACTATGGCTACACCTTC. It specifies CASSPFGGNYGYTF. The chain joins TRBV7-2 to TRBJ1-2; D call uncertain. CDR3 length: 14 residues. Germline V gene data show CDR1 as SGHTA and CDR2 as FQGNSA. V shed 5 bases and J shed 2 bases, with 12 bases lying between them. Full variable domain (missing parts from reference TRBV7-2 and TRBJ1-2): GAGVSQSPSNKVTEKGKDVELRCDPISGHTALYWYRQSLGQGLEFLIYFQGNSAPDKSGLPSDRFSAERTGGSVSTLTIQRTQQEDSAVYLCASSPFGGNYGYTFGSGTRLTVV.

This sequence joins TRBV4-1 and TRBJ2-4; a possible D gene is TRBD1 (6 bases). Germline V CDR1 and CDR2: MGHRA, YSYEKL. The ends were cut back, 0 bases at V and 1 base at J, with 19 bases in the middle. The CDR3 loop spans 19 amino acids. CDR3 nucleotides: TGCGCCAGCAGCCAAGAAGATACGAGGGGGACCGGGGCCAAAAACATTCAGTACTTC. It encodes CASSQEDTRGTGAKNIQYF.